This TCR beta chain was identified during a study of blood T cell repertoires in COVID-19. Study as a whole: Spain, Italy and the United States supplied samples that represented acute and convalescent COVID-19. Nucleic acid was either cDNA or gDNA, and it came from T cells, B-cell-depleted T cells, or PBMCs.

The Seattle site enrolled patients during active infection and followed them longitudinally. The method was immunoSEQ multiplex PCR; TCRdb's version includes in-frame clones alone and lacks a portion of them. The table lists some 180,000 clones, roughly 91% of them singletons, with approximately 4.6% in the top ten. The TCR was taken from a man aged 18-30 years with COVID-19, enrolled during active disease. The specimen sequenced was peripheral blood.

The CDR3 protein is CASSLELAGPSYEQYF. The CDR3 nucleotides read TGTGCCAGCAGTTTAGAACTAGCGGGCCCCTCCTACGAGCAGTACTTC. The chain uses TRBV28 and TRBJ2-7; TRBD2 aligns across 9 bases. Germline lookup yields CDR1 MDHEN and CDR2 SYDVKM. There are 16 residues in the CDR3. With V trimmed by 2 bases and J by 0 bases, 5 bases remained unmatched.